This TCR beta chain was retrieved from a study of blood T cell repertoires in COVID-19. Study-wide context: Samples of COVID-19 (acute and convalescent) were obtained from the United States, Italy and Spain. T cells, B-cell-depleted T cells, or PBMCs supplied cDNA or gDNA.

Original processing notes: It was from reference gene primer amplification that nucleated cell counts were estimated. Produced via immunoSEQ multiplex PCR; TCRdb's table is partial and in-frame only. V and J calls and clone size are those listed in that table; D and trimming were worked out from the DNA. The sample holds some 180,000 clones, about three quarters seen once. This receptor was identified in a woman between 45 and 65 years old with active or convalescent COVID-19. Sequencing input: peripheral blood.

The CDR3 sequence: CASSILRSSGNTIYF. Here the CDR3 DNA reads TGTGCCAGTAGTATCCTGCGGAGCTCTGGAAACACCATATATTTT. V gene TRBV19 combines with J gene TRBJ1-3; D is ambiguous. The germline V gene has CDR1 LNHDA and CDR2 SQIVND (reference sequence). The CDR3 is 15 amino acids. V dropped 3 bases and J dropped 0 bases, with 9 bases sitting between them.